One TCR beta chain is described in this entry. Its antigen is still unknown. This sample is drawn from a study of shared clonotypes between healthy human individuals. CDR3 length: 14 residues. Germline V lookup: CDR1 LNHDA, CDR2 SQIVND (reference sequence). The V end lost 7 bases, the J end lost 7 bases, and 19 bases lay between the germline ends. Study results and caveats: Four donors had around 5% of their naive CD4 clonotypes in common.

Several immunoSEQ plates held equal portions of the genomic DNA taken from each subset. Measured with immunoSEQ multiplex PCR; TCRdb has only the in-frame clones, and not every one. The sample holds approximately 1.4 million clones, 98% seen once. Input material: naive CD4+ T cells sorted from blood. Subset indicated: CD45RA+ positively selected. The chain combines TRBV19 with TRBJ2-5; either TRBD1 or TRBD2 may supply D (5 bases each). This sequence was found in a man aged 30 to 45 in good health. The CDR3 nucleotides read TGTGCCAGTACCGGGACGGCGCGTGAGGTGACCCAGTACTTC. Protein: CASTGTAREVTQYF.